A single sample is the source of the 7 T cell receptor beta chains below, sequenced in a study of blood T cell repertoires in COVID-19. Here immunoSEQ multiplex PCR was the method, and the copy in TCRdb shows in-frame clones only, minus some. This table has roughly 60,000 clones, over 75% appearing once. Sequencing input: peripheral blood. The receptors come from a human donor in a cohort sampled during active COVID-19.

The chain is built from TRBV11-2 and TRBJ2-7, with D possibly TRBD2 on 6 matching bases. Trimming took off 5 bases at V and 2 bases at J, with 13 bases between the two ends. The CDR3 is 14 amino acids. Germline lookup yields CDR1 SGHAT and CDR2 FQNNGV. The CDR3 DNA reads TGTGCCAGCAGCCTCGGGACGGGAGCCTACGAGCAGTACTTC. It encodes CASSLGTGAYEQYF. The variable domain in full, completed from reference TRBV11-2 and TRBJ2-7, reads EAGVAQSPRYKIIEKRQSVAFWCNPISGHATLYWYQQILGQGPKLLIQFQNNGVVDDSQLPKDRFSAERLKGVDSTLKIQPAKLEDSAVYLCASSLGTGAYEQYFGPGTRLTVT.

The V gene is TRBV7-8, the J gene TRBJ1-1; perhaps TRBD1 as D (5 bases). CDR1 is SGHVS and CDR2 is FQNEAQ in the germline V gene. V lost 4 bases and J lost 11, with 17 bases in between. This CDR3 is 13 amino acids long. CDR3 nucleotide sequence: TGTGCCAGCAGCTCACAGGTCTCGGAAGCGGCTTTCTTT. Its protein is CASSSQVSEAAFF.

This sequence joins TRBV11-2 and TRBJ2-7; 7 nucleotides match TRBD1. Germline trimming cut 3 bases from V and 1 base from J; bases unmatched to any gene: 6. This CDR3 is 15 amino acids long. CDR1 SGHAT and CDR2 FQNNGV come from the germline V gene. The CDR3 coding sequence is TGTGCCAGCAGCTTCGGCTACAGGGGATCCTACGAGCAGTACTTC. Translating it yields CASSFGYRGSYEQYF.

J is TRBJ1-2 and V is TRBV11-2; possibly TRBD1 for D (5 bases). This CDR3 spans 14 amino acids. Trimming shortened V by 5 bases and J by 3 bases, and 13 bases separated the two germline ends. Per the germline V gene, CDR1 is SGHAT and CDR2 is FQNNGV. As DNA, the CDR3 is TGTGCCAGCAGCCAATTTGGACACGACTATGGCTACACCTTC. It codes for CASSQFGHDYGYTF.

This clone was seen just once. The chain combines TRBV7-9 with TRBJ1-2; D is possibly TRBD1 (5 bases). CDR3 size: 16 residues. Germline-derived CDR1 and CDR2 are SEHNR and FQNEAQ (reference sequence). The germline V and J ends were trimmed by 2 bases and 4 bases, with 17 bases remaining between them. CDR3 DNA sequence: TGTGCCAGCAGCTTATTCGCGGGACCGCGCATCTATGGCTACACCTTC. Translating gives CASSLFAGPRIYGYTF.

The V gene is TRBV4-3, the J gene TRBJ2-1; 9 bases are shared with TRBD2. V lost 3 bases and J lost 10; bases outside the gene matches: 10. This CDR3 contains 15 residues. Germline V gene sequence: CDR1 LGHNA, CDR2 YSLEER. The CDR3 sequence: CASSHTIGTSTEQFF. As DNA, the CDR3 is TGCGCCAGCAGCCACACCATAGGGACTAGCACGGAGCAGTTCTTC.

The genes are TRBV6-2 or TRBV6-3 and TRBJ2-1; 7 nucleotides line up with TRBD2. Germline V gene lookup returns CDR1 MNHEY and CDR2 SVGEGT. The CDR3 contains 16 residues. Unmatched junction bases numbered 9, after V lost 5 bases and J lost 2 bases. The CDR3, as DNA: TGTGCCAGCAGTCCCCTCGGGCGGGAGACCTACAATGAGCAGTTCTTC. As protein: CASSPLGRETYNEQFF.